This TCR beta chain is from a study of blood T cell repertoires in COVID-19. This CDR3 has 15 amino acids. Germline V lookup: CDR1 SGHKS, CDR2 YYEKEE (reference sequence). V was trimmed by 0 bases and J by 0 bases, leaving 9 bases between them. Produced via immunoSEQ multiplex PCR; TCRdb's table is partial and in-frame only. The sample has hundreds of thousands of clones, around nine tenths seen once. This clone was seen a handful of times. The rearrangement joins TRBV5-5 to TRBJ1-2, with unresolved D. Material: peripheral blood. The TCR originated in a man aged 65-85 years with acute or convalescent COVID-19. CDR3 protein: CASSLGSTTNYGYTF. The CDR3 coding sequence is TGTGCCAGCAGCTTGGGGAGCACTACTAACTATGGCTACACCTTC.